This T cell receptor (beta chain) was found in a study of blood T cell repertoires in COVID-19. Study-wide context: The United States, Italy and Spain provided the acute and convalescent COVID-19 samples. Sources were T cells, B-cell-depleted T cells, or PBMCs; the material itself was cDNA or gDNA.

The V and J ends lost 5 bases and 1 base respectively, with 6 bases between them. The CDR3 totals 13 residues. Germline loops: CDR1 SGHRS, CDR2 YFSETQ. Authors' data handling: Reference gene primer amplification yielded estimated nucleated cell counts. The repertoire was sequenced with immunoSEQ multiplex PCR; TCRdb's copy has only in-frame clones and lacks some. V and J calls and clone size are copied from that table; D and trimming were computed from the DNA. The data contain under 300,000 clones, almost 85% of them singletons. This clonotype was obtained from a man in his fifties with acute or convalescent COVID-19. Source material: peripheral blood. The chain carries TRBV5-1 and TRBJ2-2; TRBD2 might be the D (5 bases). In DNA form, the CDR3 reads TGCGCCAGCAGTGCGGGGAACACCGGGGAGCTGTTTTTT. This codes for CASSAGNTGELFF.